The T cell receptor (beta chain) described here comes from a study of cytomegalovirus exposure and HLA in healthy donors. Study-wide findings and caveats: Most TCR sequences were rare, but some public TCRs occurred in many donors. In vitro data verified a few CMV-associated chains as specific for CMV antigens. Some TCR beta chains (roughly 150 of them) were listed as cytomegalovirus-associated. Published work reported that the classifier diagnosed cytomegalovirus status with high specificity and sensitivity.

Losses at the gene ends were 8 bases for V and 7 bases for J; bases not matched to a gene: 13. This CDR3 has 15 residues. Germline values: CDR1 SNHLY, CDR2 FYNNEI. The assay was immunoSEQ multiplex PCR, and TCRdb's table has in-frame clones only and misses some. Altogether 60,000 to 70,000 clones are present, 92% being singletons, with the ten largest covering roughly 5%. A word on this clone: Its antigen is still unknown.

Sequencing input: PBMCs. V usage is TRBV2 and J usage is TRBJ2-1, with TRBD2 matching 8 bases. This clonotype was obtained from a man aged 18 to 29 in good health and CMV-seropositive. This chain's CDR3 is CASSPRTGGRNEQFF. The CDR3 DNA reads TGTGCCAGCTCCCCCCGTACGGGAGGGAGGAATGAGCAGTTCTTC.